This TCR beta chain was found in a study of T cell responses to AZD1222 COVID-19 vaccine. Whole-study results and caveats: Spike was spanned by vaccine-associated CD4 TCRs, with dominance at 160-218 and 743-854. A reported finding is that nearly half of spike-specific TCRs target unmutated variant regions. Rises in breadth and depth of Spike-specific TCRs came after two AZD1222 doses. Donors were mostly white British, more females; clonal diversity possibly underestimated.

Assay: immunoSEQ multiplex PCR; the TCRdb copy retains only in-frame clones and omits some. The sample includes 100,000 or so clones, 70% to 90% of them seen just once. The CDR3 is made up of 16 amino acids. Germline CDR1 and CDR2: MNHNS and SASEGT. With V trimmed by 1 base and J by 7 bases, 7 bases remained unmatched. This clone was counted a few times. The antigen is unknown. The receptor was derived from an adult in good health. The chain employs TRBV6-1 and TRBJ1-4; 9 bases align to TRBD1. The specimen comprised peripheral blood, sampled on day 0 of AZD1222 vaccination. In DNA, the CDR3 is TGTGCCAGCAGTGAAGTTGCGGGACAGGGAGGTGAAAAACTGTTTTTT. Amino acid sequence: CASSEVAGQGGEKLFF.